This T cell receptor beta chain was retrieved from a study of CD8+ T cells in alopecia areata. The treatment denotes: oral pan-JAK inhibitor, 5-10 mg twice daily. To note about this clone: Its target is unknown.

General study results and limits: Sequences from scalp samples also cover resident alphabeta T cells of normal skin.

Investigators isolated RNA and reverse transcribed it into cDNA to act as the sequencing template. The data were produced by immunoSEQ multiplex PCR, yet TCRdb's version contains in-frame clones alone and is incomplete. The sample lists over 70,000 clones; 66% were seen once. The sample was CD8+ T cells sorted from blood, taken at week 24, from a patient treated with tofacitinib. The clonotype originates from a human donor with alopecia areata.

The CDR3 here is CSVATSGTNTGELFF. CDR3 in DNA: TGCAGCGTTGCTACTAGCGGGACTAACACCGGGGAGCTGTTTTTT. V is TRBV29-1 and J is TRBJ2-2; 10 nucleotides agree with TRBD2. The CDR3 has 15 residues. CDR1 is SQVTM, CDR2 ANQGSEA, per germline. Germline trimming cut 4 bases from V and 2 bases from J; bases unmatched to any gene: 4.